This TCR beta chain was identified during a study of human T cells and chemical hapten exposure. About the study: Each patient's scalp received weekly diphenylcyclopropenone throughout the approximately 25-week study. Upper-back patch tests with 0.01% DPC were read at 6 days.

The study, taken as a whole, reports: In comparison with controls, expanded TCRs gave rise to a significantly larger number of large CDR3 similarity clusters.

Time point indicated: patch test 1, 2 weeks after DPC sensitization. Treatment here: therapeutic diphenylcyclopropenone sensitization with weekly scalp DPC. V was trimmed by 1 base and J by 8 bases, leaving 11 bases between them. The CDR3 totals 13 residues. This clonotype was detected a few times. The antigen is undetermined. Authors' processing steps: Sample TCR totals centred on a median of roughly 96,000, ranging about 20,000 to 750,000. TCRdb used MiXCR to reprocess the RACE reads, holding one entry per CDR3 protein. The authors' filters were not applied to this entry. The sample lists 75,000 to 90,000 distinct CDR3 sequences, approximately 12% occurring once.

The TCR sequence derives from an older woman with alopecia areata. Some clones in this sample may be carry-over from other donors' samples. The sample here was whole blood, taken in connection with sensitization to the hapten diphenylcyclopropenone (DPC). This rearrangement joins TRBV12-3 or TRBV12-4 to TRBJ1-2, with D tentatively TRBD1 (5 bases). CDR3 DNA: TGTGCCAGCAGTTTAGGGTGGAACAGGGGCTACACCTTC. It specifies CASSLGWNRGYTF.